The following is a T cell receptor beta chain sequence with its context. Its antigen is as yet unknown. Germline V gene data show CDR1 as SQVTM and CDR2 as ANQGSEA. The CDR3 runs to 14 residues. V dropped 6 bases and J dropped 4; count of bases not matched to a gene: 11. These data come from a study of PD-1 blockade in classical Hodgkin lymphoma. Each and every patient relapsed after autologous stem cell transplantation, and patients got differing brentuximab vedotin exposure. Best responses were complete response, partial response or progressive disease. Assay: immunoSEQ multiplex PCR; the TCRdb copy retains only in-frame clones and omits some. The data show around 25,000 clones, approximately 80% seen once. Study findings and constraints: Complete responders entered with baseline diversity on par with newly diagnosed patients, the results showed. Baseline TCR diversity was reportedly lower in newly diagnosed patients than healthy donors.

The sample was peripheral blood mononuclear cells (PBMCs), taken before the second cycle of nivolumab. The V gene is TRBV29-1, the J gene TRBJ1-1, with 7 positions matching TRBD1. This clonotype was obtained from a human donor with classical Hodgkin lymphoma. The CDR3 DNA sequence: TGCAGCGTGCCGACAGGGAGTATGGTCACTGAAGCTTTCTTT. Its translation: CSVPTGSMVTEAFF.